The rows below give T cell receptor beta chains drawn from one sample of a study of cytomegalovirus exposure and HLA in healthy donors. Clones were sequenced by immunoSEQ multiplex PCR, and TCRdb holds only the in-frame ones, with some missing. The table records about 190,000 clones, roughly 80% of them present only once. Sequencing used PBMCs. Receptors originate from a male donor in good health and CMV-seronegative. Each CDR3 is given without its conserved first and last residue.

v_call	j_call	cdr3_aa
TRBV11-2	TRBJ2-7	ASSKTGSVYASYEQY
TRBV5-1	TRBJ2-3	ASSPPGLAVDTQY
TRBV19	TRBJ2-1	ASSIGGSVNEQF
TRBV5-4	TRBJ2-7	ASSPTGSNYEQY
TRBV6-1	TRBJ1-1	ASSDLGRGAF
TRBV28	TRBJ1-5	ASSRSPNQPQH
TRBV19	TRBJ1-5	ASSIDRSNQPQH
TRBV28	TRBJ1-4	ASSLLVSLTGKGDNEKLF
TRBV14	TRBJ2-7	ASSQDLGGGGYEQY
TRBV7-9	TRBJ2-7	SSSATRVTSGRIYEQY
TRBV15	TRBJ1-1	ATSSSGVYYTEAF
TRBV5-1	TRBJ2-7	ASSPGPSGGLDEQY
TRBV9	TRBJ1-2	ASSVMDRGPDGYT
TRBV4-3	TRBJ2-2	ASSHLAGLAGLNTGELF
TRBV5-1	TRBJ2-1	ASSFKGLAMENEQF
TRBV5-6	TRBJ1-3	ASSGTVTGNTIY
TRBV7-8	TRBJ1-4	ASSLDRGREKLF
TRBV15	TRBJ1-1	ATSGLAGILTEAF
TRBV27	TRBJ1-4	ASSLMGQGEKLF
TRBV6-1	TRBJ1-5	ARSRTGTHNQPQH
TRBV11-2	TRBJ2-2	ASSFGRGNTGELF
TRBV7-9	TRBJ1-2	ASSWGQGSNYGYT
TRBV5-6	TRBJ2-7	ASSLGQDEQY
TRBV5-4	TRBJ2-3	ASRPGRGGAGTDTQY
TRBV7-9	TRBJ2-5	ASSLITSGEQETQY
TRBV28	TRBJ1-2	ATGPGGSFYGYT
TRBV10-3	TRBJ2-7	AISVDRGPYEQY
TRBV4-3	TRBJ2-7	ASSPTRFGDEQY
TRBV29-1	TRBJ1-2	SVHGQGGDGYT
TRBV6-5	TRBJ2-1	ASSWSISYNEQF
TRBV4-3	TRBJ1-3	ASSPTLYSGNTIY
TRBV25-1	TRBJ2-5	ASSAPGQGRETQY
TRBV10-3	TRBJ2-2	AISDRGGDTGELF
TRBV4-2	TRBJ2-3	ASSQERGRTDTQY
TRBV7-2	TRBJ2-3	ASSLARFGGTDTQY
TRBV6-6	TRBJ1-5	ASSRQGSNQPQH
TRBV4-1	TRBJ2-1	ASSQDRGLQTPQQF
TRBV19	TRBJ1-5	ASSFQTNSNQPQH
TRBV6-1	TRBJ1-2	ASSDLFLGYT
TRBV28	TRBJ1-1	ASSPGTGGRNTEAF
TRBV7-2	TRBJ2-7	ASSSRGAVGGYEQY